The source of this T cell receptor (beta chain) is a study of blood T cells in healthy people across ages. Overall study results and limits: The percentage of naive T cells correlated strongly with TCR beta diversity.

Germline V gives CDR1 SGHVS, CDR2 FQNEAQ. The CDR3 spans 13 residues. V gave up 10 bases and J gave up 8 bases; unmatched junction bases: 7. This clonotype was observed a handful of times. Antigen specificity is unknown. Together with a sample-barcoded 5' primer, a J-beta primer mix was included in a second PCR lasting about 6 to 11 cycles. Each cDNA molecule, via a template-switch adaptor with 12 random nucleotides, was tagged. TCRdb ran MiXCR on the 5' RACE reads and lists one entry per CDR3 protein. This repertoire shows roughly 1.5 million distinct CDR3 sequences, roughly 43% found once; its top ten account for about 4%. Isolation of PBMCs gave at least 7 million cells per sample. Extraction of total RNA produced a minimum of 5.5 micrograms from each sample.

The V call is TRBV7-8, the J call TRBJ2-1; 11 nucleotides match TRBD1. The material sequenced was blood. The receptor was derived from a young woman in good health. CDR3 DNA sequence: TGTGCCACTCGGACAGGGGGCGGCGATGAGCAGTTCTTC. Protein sequence: CATRTGGGDEQFF.